This paragraph reports one TCR beta chain. Its antigen remains undetermined. The record has no base qualities; no much larger clone is one base away. Its CDR3 holds 15 amino acids, cysteine through phenylalanine. Solely the CDR3 DNA is kept, with 45 bases framed from the first base. The germline V and J ends show losses of 6 bases and 1 base respectively, and no gene match explains 7 bases of the junction. Reading the germline V gene gives CDR1 SNHLY and CDR2 FYNNEI. This sample was included in a study of CD8 T cells in Susac syndrome (dated by TCRdb to between 2018 and 2020). Background on the whole study: Whether CD8+ T cell activation and differentiation in Susac syndrome was antigen driven was tested using repertoire sequencing.

Broader findings and caveats from the paper: The number of individuals in the TCR sequencing and HLA analysis was recognized as being relatively small.

High-throughput TCR beta sequencing profiled peripheral blood CD8+ and CD4+ T cells from healthy donors, Susac syndrome patients and multiple sclerosis patients. The multiple sclerosis controls were treatment-naive patients who had stable or active relapsing-remitting disease and met the revised McDonald criteria. Bulk CD8+ and CD4+ T cells were purified by magnetic negative isolation, while CD8+ TEMRA cells were enriched using FACS. Blood was drawn into EDTA tubes, processed within 24 hours, and PBMCs were isolated by density gradient centrifugation. PBMCs destined for TCR sequencing were cryopreserved in liquid nitrogen and later thawed in a 37 °C water bath. The sorted or isolated CD4+, CD8+ and CD8+ TEMRA cells reached a purity of at least 90%. RNA was extracted using the RNeasy kit, and about 0.5 to 1 ug of the RNA was reverse transcribed with random hexamers. TCR beta CDR3 regions were amplified with the immunoSEQ multiplex PCR assay covering 54 Vbeta and 13 Jbeta segments. PCR amplification bias was corrected by using a synthetic template baseline for primer optimization and computational correction. As for how the authors treated the data: Reads were annotated to V, D and J genes according to IMGT and were analyzed with immunoSEQ Analyzer, with only productive sequences retained. Clonality was computed as one minus Shannon entropy normalized by log2 of the number of productive unique sequences. Public and private clones were assessed among the 100 most prevalent clones of each patient and control. Susac-specific clones were defined as absent from healthy and MS cohorts, 1052 published viral clones and other ImmuneACCESS disease sequences. In-frame beta chains were kept once TCRdb had trimmed the public reads at Q25 with fastp and called clones with MiXCR. A single entry per CDR3 protein holds the most common genes and DNA from its merged rows. The V and J calls here are based on TCRdb, not the publication. The sample table contains 150,000 to 200,000 distinct CDR3 sequences; only one count was recorded for approximately 93% of them. The leading ten clones occupy roughly 0.1% of the sample.

What was sequenced was CD4+ T cells from PBMCs. The receptor was isolated from a human donor with multiple sclerosis. This chain is built from TRBV2 and TRBJ2-5; 8 bases in the middle match TRBD2. The CDR3 here reads CASRGSGSPQETQYF. The sequence in DNA is TGTGCCAGCAGGGGGAGCGGGAGCCCCCAAGAGACCCAGTACTTC.